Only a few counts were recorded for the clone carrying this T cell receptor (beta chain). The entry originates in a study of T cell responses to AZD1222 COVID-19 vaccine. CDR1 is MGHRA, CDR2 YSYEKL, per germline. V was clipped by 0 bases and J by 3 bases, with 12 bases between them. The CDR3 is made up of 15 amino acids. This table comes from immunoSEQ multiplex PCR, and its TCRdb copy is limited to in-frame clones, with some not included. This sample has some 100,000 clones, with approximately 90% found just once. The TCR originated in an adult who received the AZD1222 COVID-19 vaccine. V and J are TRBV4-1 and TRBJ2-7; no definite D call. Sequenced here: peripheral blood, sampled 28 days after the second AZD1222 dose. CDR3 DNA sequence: TGCGCCAGCAGCCAAGAACCGGACGCCATCTACGAGCAGTACTTC. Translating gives CASSQEPDAIYEQYF.